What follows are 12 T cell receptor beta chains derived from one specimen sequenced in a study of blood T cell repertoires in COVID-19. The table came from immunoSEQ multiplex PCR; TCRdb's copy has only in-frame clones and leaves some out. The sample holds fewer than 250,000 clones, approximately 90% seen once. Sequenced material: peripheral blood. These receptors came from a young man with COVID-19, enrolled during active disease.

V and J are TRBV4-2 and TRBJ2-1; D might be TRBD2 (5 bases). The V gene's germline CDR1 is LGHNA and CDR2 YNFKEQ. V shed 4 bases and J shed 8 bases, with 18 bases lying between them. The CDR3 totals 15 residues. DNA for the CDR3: TGTGCCAGCAGCCGGGATCAGCGGAATTCATATGAGCAGTTCTTC. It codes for CASSRDQRNSYEQFF.

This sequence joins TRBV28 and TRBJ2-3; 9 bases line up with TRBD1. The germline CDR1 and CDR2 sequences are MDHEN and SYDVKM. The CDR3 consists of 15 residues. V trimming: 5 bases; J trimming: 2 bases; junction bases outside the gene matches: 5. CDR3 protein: CASSRGQGNTDTQYF. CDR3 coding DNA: TGTGCCAGCAGTCGGGGACAGGGTAACACAGATACGCAGTATTTT.

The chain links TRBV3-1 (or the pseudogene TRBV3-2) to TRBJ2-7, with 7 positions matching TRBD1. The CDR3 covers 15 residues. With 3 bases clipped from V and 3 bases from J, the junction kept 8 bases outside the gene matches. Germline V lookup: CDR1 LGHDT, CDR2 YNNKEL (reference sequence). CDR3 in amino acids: CASSQATTGVYEQYF. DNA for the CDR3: TGTGCCAGCAGCCAGGCTACAACAGGGGTCTACGAGCAGTACTTC.

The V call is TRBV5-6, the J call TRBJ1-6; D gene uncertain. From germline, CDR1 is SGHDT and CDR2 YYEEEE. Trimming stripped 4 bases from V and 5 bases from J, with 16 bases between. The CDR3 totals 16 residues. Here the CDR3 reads CASSRAVRTNNSPLHF. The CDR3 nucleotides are TGTGCCAGCAGCCGGGCCGTAAGGACTAATAATTCACCCCTCCACTTT. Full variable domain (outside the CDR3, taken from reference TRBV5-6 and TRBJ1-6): DAGVTQSPTHLIKTRGQQVTLRCSPKSGHDTVSWYQQALGQGPQFIFQYYEEEERQRGNFPDRFSGHQFPNYSSELNVNALLLGDSALYLCASSRAVRTNNSPLHFGNGTRLTVT.

CDR3 DNA sequence: TGTGCCAGCAGTACGGGACAGTATAATTCACCCCTCCACTTT. Protein sequence: CASSTGQYNSPLHF. The V gene is TRBV6-6, the J gene TRBJ1-6; TRBD1 agrees at 7 bases. V was pared by 5 bases and J by 4 bases, with 2 bases of the junction left unmatched. Germline V lookup: CDR1 MNHNY, CDR2 SVGAGI (reference sequence). This CDR3 has 14 amino acids.

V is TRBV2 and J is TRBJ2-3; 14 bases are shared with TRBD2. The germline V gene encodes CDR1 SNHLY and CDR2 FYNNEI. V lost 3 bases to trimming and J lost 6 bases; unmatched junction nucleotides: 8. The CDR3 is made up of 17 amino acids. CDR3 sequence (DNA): TGTGCCAGCAGTGACGGACTAGCGGGGGGTATTTATGATACGCAGTATTTT. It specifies CASSDGLAGGIYDTQYF.

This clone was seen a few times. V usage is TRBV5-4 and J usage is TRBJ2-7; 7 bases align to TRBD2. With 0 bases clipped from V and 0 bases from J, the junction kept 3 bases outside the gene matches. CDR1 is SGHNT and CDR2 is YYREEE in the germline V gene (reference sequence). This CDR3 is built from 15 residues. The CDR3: CASSLGLADSYEQYF. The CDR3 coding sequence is TGTGCCAGCAGCTTGGGGCTAGCGGACTCCTACGAGCAGTACTTC.

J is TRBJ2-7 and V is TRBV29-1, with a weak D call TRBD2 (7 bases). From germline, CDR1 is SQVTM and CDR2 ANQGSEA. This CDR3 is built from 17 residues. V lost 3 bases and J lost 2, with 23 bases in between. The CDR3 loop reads CSVEGASSAGDPYEQYF. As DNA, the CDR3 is TGCAGCGTTGAGGGGGCTTCTTCCGCGGGAGACCCCTACGAGCAGTACTTC.

CDR3 region: CASSRNLRGVSTEAFF. The CDR3 nucleotides read TGCGCCAGCAGCCGGAATCTCAGGGGAGTCAGCACTGAAGCTTTCTTT. The chain has TRBV4-3 and TRBJ1-1, with D tentatively TRBD1 (6 bases). Germline assignment: CDR1 LGHNA and CDR2 YSLEER. Trimming took off 4 bases at V and 4 bases at J, with 19 bases between the two ends. CDR3 size: 16 residues.

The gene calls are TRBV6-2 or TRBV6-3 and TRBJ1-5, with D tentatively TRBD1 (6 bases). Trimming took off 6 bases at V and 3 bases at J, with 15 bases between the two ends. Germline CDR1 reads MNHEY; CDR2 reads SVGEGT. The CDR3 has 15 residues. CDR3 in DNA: TGTGCCAGCAGCCGCATCGGGACACTCAATCAGCCCCAGCATTTT. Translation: CASSRIGTLNQPQHF.

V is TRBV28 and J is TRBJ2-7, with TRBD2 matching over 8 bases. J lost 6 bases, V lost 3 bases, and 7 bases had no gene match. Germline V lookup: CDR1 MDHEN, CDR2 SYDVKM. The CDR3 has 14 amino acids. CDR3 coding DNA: TGTGCCAGCAGTTTGTCCGGGAGGGCCGGCGAGCAGTACTTC. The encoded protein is CASSLSGRAGEQYF.

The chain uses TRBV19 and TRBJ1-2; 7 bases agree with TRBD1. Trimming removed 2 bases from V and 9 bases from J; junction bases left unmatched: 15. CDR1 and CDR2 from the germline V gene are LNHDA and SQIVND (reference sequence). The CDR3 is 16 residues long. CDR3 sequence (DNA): TGTGCCAGTAGTATATCCCACGGACAGGTTAGCGTGCGCTACACCTTC. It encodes CASSISHGQVSVRYTF.